This passage covers 4 T cell receptor beta chains from one sample sequenced in a study of blood T cell repertoires in COVID-19. Profiled with immunoSEQ multiplex PCR; TCRdb holds only in-frame clones, not every one. The sample contains a few hundred thousand clones, over 75% of which appear only once. Sequencing was carried out using peripheral blood. These receptors came from a woman aged 45-65 years who had recovered from COVID-19.

V gene TRBV19 combines with J gene TRBJ2-1, with D tentatively TRBD2 (6 bases). The CDR3 has 13 amino acids. Trimming removed 4 bases at V and 9 bases at J, with 13 bases between. CDR1 is LNHDA, CDR2 SQIVND, per germline (reference sequence). Written as DNA, the CDR3 is TGTGCCAGTAGTAACCAGGGAGGACGTGAGCAGTTCTTC. This gives the protein CASSNQGGREQFF.

This clone was observed a handful of times. CDR3 region: CASSQRSGGMQPQHF. The CDR3 bases are TGCGCCAGCAGCCAACGGTCAGGGGGGATGCAGCCCCAGCATTTT. The genes are TRBV4-1 and TRBJ1-5, with 7 nucleotides matching TRBD1. The trim removed 2 bases at V and 7 bases at J, leaving 8 bases unmatched. This CDR3 spans 15 amino acids. The germline CDR1 and CDR2 sequences are MGHRA and YSYEKL.

CDR3 loop: CASSERDRPRVEQYF. The CDR3 DNA sequence: TGTGCCAGCAGTGAGAGGGACAGGCCAAGGGTCGAGCAGTACTTC. The chain joins TRBV6-4 to TRBJ2-7; 8 nucleotides align to TRBD1. The germline V gene has CDR1 MRHNA and CDR2 SNTAGT. This CDR3 is 15 amino acids long. J was trimmed by 6 bases and V by 3 bases; bases with no gene match: 10.

The chain uses TRBV18 and TRBJ1-2, with 9 bases aligning to TRBD1. CDR1 and CDR2 (germline): KGHSH, LQKENI. The CDR3 runs to 14 residues. The V segment lost 3 bases and the J segment 6 bases; nucleotides outside the gene matches: 5. The chain's CDR3 is CASSPKDRGHGYTF. Written as DNA, the CDR3 is TGTGCCAGCTCACCCAAGGACAGGGGTCATGGCTACACCTTC.